The TCR beta chain under discussion was sequenced for a study of shared clonotypes between healthy human individuals. Study-wide findings and caveats: For naive CD4 cells, 4.5% to 6.5% of clonotypes were shared across a handful of donors. Larger richness was generally estimated for naive than memory subsets.

Germline CDR1 SGHRS, CDR2 YFSETQ. Trimming left V 0 bases short and J 6 bases short, with 16 bases between. The CDR3 is 15 amino acids. Remarks on this clone: As yet, its antigen is unknown.

The repertoire was sequenced with immunoSEQ multiplex PCR; TCRdb's copy has only in-frame clones and lacks some. The sample yields about 590,000 clones, less than 97% seen once. CD45RO-negative cells were positively selected for CCR7, leaving out terminally differentiated effector memory CD45RA+ cells. The chain recombines TRBV5-1 with TRBJ2-7; no reliable D call. Specimen: naive CD8+ T cells sorted from blood. The receptor comes from a woman under 40 in good health. The CDR3 sequence is CASSLVAEGIREQYF. Written as DNA, the CDR3 is TGCGCCAGCAGCTTGGTGGCCGAAGGGATCCGCGAGCAGTACTTC.